The sequence of this TCR beta chain was determined in a study of CXCR3-negative and CXCR3-positive naive CD8 T cells. General study points: Similar levels of surface CD5 were seen between naive subsets; TCR strength was inferred from TRB CDR3 properties. The study found that naive CXCR3-negative and CXCR3-positive cells shared TRBV-TRBJ usage, while memory cells differed. CXCR3-positive naive cells carried more hydrophobic TRB CDR3s than CXCR3-negative ones.

Comment on this clonotype: The antigen remains undetermined.

The libraries of TRB cDNA were prepared using 5' RACE with UMI labels. TCRdb reworked the 5' RACE reads into one entry per CDR3 protein, no DNA. The sample table includes about 150,000 distinct CDR3 sequences. The study sorted every CD8+ T cell subset in triplicate at 280,000 or so cells each. CDR1 is LGHNA, CDR2 YNFKEQ, per germline. The CDR3 totals 13 residues. This sequence originates from a human donor in good health. Some clones in this sample may be carry-over from other donors' samples. The sequenced sample was naive CXCR3+ CD8+ T cells from blood. This sample's subset: CD45RO-CCR7+CD27+CD95- naive CD8+ T cells expressing CXCR3 (TNR3+). V and J are TRBV4-2 and TRBJ2-7; as DNA is missing, the TRBD1 call by TCRdb cannot be tested. CDR3 loop: CASSQEGGHEQYF.